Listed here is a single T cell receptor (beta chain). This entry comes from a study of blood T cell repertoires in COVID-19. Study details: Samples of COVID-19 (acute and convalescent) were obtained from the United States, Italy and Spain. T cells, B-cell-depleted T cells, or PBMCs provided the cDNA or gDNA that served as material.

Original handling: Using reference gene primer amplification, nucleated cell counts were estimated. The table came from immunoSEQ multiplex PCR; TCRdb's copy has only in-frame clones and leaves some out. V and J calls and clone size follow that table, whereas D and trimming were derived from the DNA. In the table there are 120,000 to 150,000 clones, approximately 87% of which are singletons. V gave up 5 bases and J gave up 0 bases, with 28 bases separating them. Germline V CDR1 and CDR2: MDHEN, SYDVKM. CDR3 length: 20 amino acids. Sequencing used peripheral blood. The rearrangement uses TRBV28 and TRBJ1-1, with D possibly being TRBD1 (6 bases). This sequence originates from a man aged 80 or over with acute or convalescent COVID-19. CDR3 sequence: CASSPILEMSRGGMNTEAFF. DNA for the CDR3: TGTGCCAGCAGTCCTATCCTAGAAATGAGCAGGGGAGGGATGAACACTGAAGCTTTCTTT. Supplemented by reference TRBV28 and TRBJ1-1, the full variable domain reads DVKVTQSSRYLVKRTGEKVFLECVQDMDHENMFWYRQDPGLGLRLIYFSYDVKMKEKGDIPEGYSVSREKKERFSLILESASTNQTSMYLCASSPILEMSRGGMNTEAFFGQGTRLTVV.